These T cell receptor beta chains were read from a single sample in a study of identical twins. TCRdb re-analysed the 5' RACE reads in MiXCR, keeping a single row per CDR3 protein. Among over 250,000 distinct CDR3 sequences, roughly 9.7% were seen once, and the ten largest hold roughly 6.8%. These data also formed part of another study, on yellow fever vaccine responses in identical twins.

The sample was CD8+ T cells sorted from blood. These receptors were collected from a woman aged 18-29 years in good health. The CDR3 runs from the conserved cysteine through the conserved F or W. Only part of the rows carry a size: once, few, many, or a class if the clone is expanded.

CDR3aa,abundance,j_gene,v_gene,len
CASSPSWNEQFF,few,TRBJ2-1,TRBV7-8,12
CASSLTGTGSRYAYNEQFF,many,TRBJ2-1,TRBV5-1,19
CSVVGGSYNEQFF,many,TRBJ2-1,TRBV29-1,13
CASSLTSEGYEQYF,many,TRBJ2-7,TRBV7-2,14
CASSDRGPSAADTQYF,few,TRBJ2-3,TRBV4-3,16
CASSASATGTPWEAFF,few,TRBJ1-1,TRBV12-3/TRBV12-4,16
CASTPTSGRGVDTQYF,NA,TRBJ2-3,TRBV4-1,16
CATSYRDTGELFF,few,TRBJ2-2,TRBV24-1,13
CASSPLAGGPVFF,NA,TRBJ2-1,TRBV7-2,13
CSVEEGDSYEQYF,many,TRBJ2-7,TRBV29-1,13
CASSQRRTGDYEQYF,NA,TRBJ2-7,TRBV4-3,15
CASSVAGTLTDTQYF,NA,TRBJ2-3,TRBV9,15
CSVDGLAGDYNEQFF,many,TRBJ2-1,TRBV29-1,15
CSARASGVTHKETQYF,NA,TRBJ2-5,TRBV20-1,16
CASTTGTSGLYNEQFF,few,TRBJ2-1,TRBV6-2/TRBV6-3,16
CASQTYTEAFF,few,TRBJ1-1,TRBV24-1,11
CASSLAQGTDTQYF,few,TRBJ2-3,TRBV7-9,14
CATSRDLRGTDYNYGYTF,many,TRBJ1-2,TRBV15,18
CASSLEGLAVYNEQFF,NA,TRBJ2-1,TRBV11-2,16
CASSEFQGSEQYF,few,TRBJ2-7,TRBV10-2,13